A selection of T cell receptor beta chains follows, all from one sample in a study. One entry per CDR3 protein results from TCRdb running MiXCR on the RT-PCR reads. Here the sample spans more than 600,000 distinct CDR3 sequences, approximately 15% being singletons. Sequenced input: memory CD4+ T cells from blood. All receptors derive from a female donor in good health, serving as a healthy control. CDR3s include the opening cysteine and the closing phenylalanine or tryptophan. A D gene is named only where the DNA matches it firmly. Where a row states a size, it is once, few, many or the class of an expanded clone; other rows omit it.

cdr3_length: 15
clone_size: .
v_call: TRBV12-3/TRBV12-4
d_call: .
j_call: TRBJ1-5
cdr3_nt: TGTGCCAGCAGTTTAGTCACCTATAGCAATCAGCCCCAGCATTTT
cdr3_aa: CASSLVTYSNQPQHF

cdr3_length: 15
clone_size: few
v_call: TRBV20-1
d_call: TRBD2
j_call: TRBJ2-5
cdr3_nt: TGCAGTGCTAGACCGCGGGGGGCATTTCAAGAGACCCAGTACTTC
cdr3_aa: CSARPRGAFQETQYF

cdr3_length: 15
clone_size: many
v_call: TRBV5-5
d_call: .
j_call: TRBJ2-1
cdr3_nt: TGCGCCAGCAGTTTAGCAGCGAGCTCCTACAATGAGCAGTTCTTC
cdr3_aa: CASSLAASSYNEQFF

cdr3_length: 15
clone_size: .
v_call: TRBV30
d_call: .
j_call: TRBJ1-5
cdr3_nt: TGTGCCTGGAGTGTACTATCAGGGTTCAATCAGCCCCAGCATTTT
cdr3_aa: CAWSVLSGFNQPQHF

cdr3_length: 16
clone_size: .
v_call: TRBV15
d_call: .
j_call: TRBJ1-5
cdr3_nt: TGTGCCACCAGCACCGCGACAGTCCATAGCAATCAGCCCCAGCATTTT
cdr3_aa: CATSTATVHSNQPQHF

cdr3_length: 16
clone_size: many
v_call: TRBV3-1
d_call: TRBD2
j_call: TRBJ2-3
cdr3_nt: TGTGCCAGCAGCCCGTCTACGCGGGAGGGCACAGATACGCAGTATTTT
cdr3_aa: CASSPSTREGTDTQYF

cdr3_length: 14
clone_size: .
v_call: TRBV15
d_call: TRBD2
j_call: TRBJ2-1
cdr3_nt: TGTGCCACCAGCAGAGCGGGAGGGCCGAATGAGCAGTTCTTC
cdr3_aa: CATSRAGGPNEQFF

cdr3_length: 15
clone_size: few
v_call: TRBV11-1
d_call: .
j_call: TRBJ2-7
cdr3_nt: TGTGCCAGCAGCTTAGCACTCGATGCCCCCCTCGAGCAGTACTTC
cdr3_aa: CASSLALDAPLEQYF

cdr3_length: 11
clone_size: many
v_call: TRBV24-1
d_call: .
j_call: TRBJ2-3
cdr3_nt: TGTGCCACCGGGACTACAGATACGCAGTATTTT
cdr3_aa: CATGTTDTQYF

cdr3_length: 13
clone_size: .
v_call: TRBV10-2
d_call: .
j_call: TRBJ2-5
cdr3_nt: TGCGCCAGCAGGGGGGTCGGCCAAGAGACCCAGTACTTC
cdr3_aa: CASRGVGQETQYF

cdr3_length: 12
clone_size: few
v_call: TRBV20-1
d_call: TRBD1
j_call: TRBJ1-2
cdr3_nt: TGCAGTGCAAAACAGGGGGCGGATGGCTACACCTTC
cdr3_aa: CSAKQGADGYTF

cdr3_length: 13
clone_size: few
v_call: TRBV12-3/TRBV12-4
d_call: .
j_call: TRBJ2-5
cdr3_nt: TGTGCCAGCTACGCGACGGGACAAGAGACCCAGTACTTC
cdr3_aa: CASYATGQETQYF

cdr3_length: 15
clone_size: .
v_call: TRBV9
d_call: TRBD2
j_call: TRBJ2-1
cdr3_nt: TGTGCCAGCAGCGAGGCGGGGGACTACTACAATGAGCAGTTCTTC
cdr3_aa: CASSEAGDYYNEQFF

cdr3_length: 12
clone_size: once
v_call: TRBV20-1
d_call: .
j_call: TRBJ2-5
cdr3_nt: TGCAGTGCTGAGGGGCTAAGTAAGACCCAGTACTTC
cdr3_aa: CSAEGLSKTQYF

cdr3_length: 15
clone_size: few
v_call: TRBV6-6
d_call: .
j_call: TRBJ1-5
cdr3_nt: TGTGCCAGCAGTTACCAAGGGGGGGTGAATCAGCCCCAGCATTTT
cdr3_aa: CASSYQGGVNQPQHF

cdr3_length: 14
clone_size: .
v_call: TRBV14
d_call: TRBD1
j_call: TRBJ1-1
cdr3_nt: TGTGCCAGCAGCCACCAGACAGGGGGCACTGAAGCTTTCTTT
cdr3_aa: CASSHQTGGTEAFF

cdr3_length: 16
clone_size: many
v_call: TRBV20-1
d_call: TRBD1
j_call: TRBJ1-1
cdr3_nt: TGCAGTGTTGTGCTAGAGCGAGGGGGCAGTCGACGGAGGGCTTTCTTT
cdr3_aa: CSVVLERGGSRRRAFF

cdr3_length: 13
clone_size: many
v_call: TRBV7-3
d_call: .
j_call: TRBJ2-1
cdr3_nt: TGTGCCAGCAGCTCTAGTACCCACAATGAGCAGTTCTTC
cdr3_aa: CASSSSTHNEQFF

cdr3_length: 17
clone_size: many
v_call: TRBV7-9
d_call: TRBD2
j_call: TRBJ2-1
cdr3_nt: TGTGCCAGCAGCCCCCTAGCGGGAGCCCCGAACTACAATGAGCAGTTCTTC
cdr3_aa: CASSPLAGAPNYNEQFF

cdr3_length: 16
clone_size: .
v_call: TRBV20-1
d_call: TRBD2
j_call: TRBJ2-7
cdr3_nt: TGCAGTGCTAGAGATCTCGTAAGCGGGAGCTCCTACGAGCAGTACTTC
cdr3_aa: CSARDLVSGSSYEQYF

cdr3_length: 17
clone_size: .
v_call: TRBV12-1
d_call: .
j_call: TRBJ2-7
cdr3_nt: TGTGCCAGCAGCTTCGGTGGGGGACTAGCGGGACCTGGGGAGCAGTACTTC
cdr3_aa: CASSFGGGLAGPGEQYF

cdr3_length: 15
clone_size: few
v_call: TRBV18
d_call: .
j_call: TRBJ1-6
cdr3_nt: TGTGCCAGCTCACCACCTTACAGTTCGAATTCACCCCTCCACTTT
cdr3_aa: CASSPPYSSNSPLHF

cdr3_length: 13
clone_size: .
v_call: TRBV11-2
d_call: .
j_call: TRBJ1-1
cdr3_nt: TGTGCCAGCAGCGGTTTGATGAACACTGAAGCTTTCTTT
cdr3_aa: CASSGLMNTEAFF

cdr3_length: 12
clone_size: many
v_call: TRBV29-1
d_call: .
j_call: TRBJ1-5
cdr3_nt: TGCAGCGTCGGGACTTTTGACCAGCCCCAGCATTTT
cdr3_aa: CSVGTFDQPQHF

cdr3_length: 14
clone_size: .
v_call: TRBV30
d_call: .
j_call: TRBJ2-5
cdr3_nt: TGTGCCTGGGACCTCGGACGGGGACAAGAGACCCAGTACTTC
cdr3_aa: CAWDLGRGQETQYF

cdr3_length: 15
clone_size: many
v_call: TRBV6-1
d_call: .
j_call: TRBJ1-2
cdr3_nt: TGTGCCAGCAGTCACCTGGAAAAGGGACCTTATGGCTACACCTTC
cdr3_aa: CASSHLEKGPYGYTF

cdr3_length: 15
clone_size: .
v_call: TRBV7-9
d_call: TRBD1
j_call: TRBJ2-2
cdr3_nt: TGTGCCAGCAGCTCCCGGGACAGGAATGCCGGGGAGCTGTTTTTT
cdr3_aa: CASSSRDRNAGELFF

cdr3_length: 12
clone_size: few
v_call: TRBV5-1
d_call: .
j_call: TRBJ2-1
cdr3_nt: TGCGCCAGCAGCGTCCGAACCAATGAGCAGTTCTTC
cdr3_aa: CASSVRTNEQFF

cdr3_length: 15
clone_size: .
v_call: TRBV6-5
d_call: .
j_call: TRBJ2-5
cdr3_nt: TGTGCCAGCAGTTACTCAAACTCGCGGCGGGAGACCCAGTACTTC
cdr3_aa: CASSYSNSRRETQYF

cdr3_length: 14
clone_size: .
v_call: TRBV5-6
d_call: TRBD2
j_call: TRBJ2-7
cdr3_nt: TGTGCCAGCTTTGGGACTAGCGGGGCCTACGAGCAGTACTTC
cdr3_aa: CASFGTSGAYEQYF

cdr3_length: 16
clone_size: .
v_call: TRBV5-1
d_call: TRBD2
j_call: TRBJ2-1
cdr3_nt: TGCGCCAGCAGCAAATTAACTAGCGGGAGAGGCAATGAGCAGTTCTTC
cdr3_aa: CASSKLTSGRGNEQFF

cdr3_length: 11
clone_size: many
v_call: TRBV28
d_call: .
j_call: TRBJ2-7
cdr3_nt: TGTGCCAGCAGTTTGGGCCTCGAGCAGTACTTC
cdr3_aa: CASSLGLEQYF

cdr3_length: 17
clone_size: many
v_call: TRBV5-4
d_call: TRBD2
j_call: TRBJ2-4
cdr3_nt: TGTGCCAGCAGCTTGGCCCCTAGCGGGAGGGCCGCGAACATTCAGTACTTC
cdr3_aa: CASSLAPSGRAANIQYF

cdr3_length: 13
clone_size: few
v_call: TRBV7-9
d_call: TRBD1
j_call: TRBJ1-2
cdr3_nt: TGTGCCAGCAGCACCTACAGGGGGGACGGCTACACCTTC
cdr3_aa: CASSTYRGDGYTF

cdr3_length: 11
clone_size: many
v_call: TRBV29-1
d_call: .
j_call: TRBJ2-1
cdr3_nt: TGCAGCGCCGCGCGTCGGGATGAGCAGTTCTTC
cdr3_aa: CSAARRDEQFF

cdr3_length: 17
clone_size: few
v_call: TRBV7-8
d_call: TRBD1
j_call: TRBJ2-1
cdr3_nt: TGTGCCAGCACCTTTCGACGTCCGGGACAGGGGGACAATGAGCAGTTCTTC
cdr3_aa: CASTFRRPGQGDNEQFF

cdr3_length: 15
clone_size: .
v_call: TRBV7-2
d_call: TRBD1
j_call: TRBJ2-1
cdr3_nt: TGTGCCAGCAGCTTATTCGGGACAGGCGGCAATGAGCAGTTCTTC
cdr3_aa: CASSLFGTGGNEQFF

cdr3_length: 16
clone_size: .
v_call: TRBV27
d_call: TRBD1
j_call: TRBJ1-1
cdr3_nt: TGTGCCAGCAGTTTATCTCCGGGACAGGGGAAACCTGAAGCTTTCTTT
cdr3_aa: CASSLSPGQGKPEAFF

cdr3_length: 15
clone_size: few
v_call: TRBV11-2
d_call: TRBD2
j_call: TRBJ2-3
cdr3_nt: TGTGCCAGCAGCTCTAGCGGGAGTGAGACAGATACGCAGTATTTT
cdr3_aa: CASSSSGSETDTQYF

cdr3_length: 13
clone_size: many
v_call: TRBV20-1
d_call: TRBD2
j_call: TRBJ2-5
cdr3_nt: TGCAGTGCTAGTCTAGCGGGGCGAGAGACCCAGTACTTC
cdr3_aa: CSASLAGRETQYF

cdr3_length: 15
clone_size: many
v_call: TRBV20-1
d_call: .
j_call: TRBJ2-1
cdr3_nt: TGCAGTGCTAGGAGGGGCGGCACGGGTAACAATGAGCAGTTCTTC
cdr3_aa: CSARRGGTGNNEQFF

cdr3_length: 13
clone_size: .
v_call: TRBV7-2
d_call: .
j_call: TRBJ1-1
cdr3_nt: TGTGCCAGCAGCCCTGTGGGGAACACTGAAGCTTTCTTT
cdr3_aa: CASSPVGNTEAFF

cdr3_length: 14
clone_size: many
v_call: TRBV7-2
d_call: .
j_call: TRBJ2-4
cdr3_nt: TGTGCCAGCAGCTTAGAGTGGTCACCTAACATTCAGTACTTC
cdr3_aa: CASSLEWSPNIQYF

cdr3_length: 14
clone_size: many
v_call: TRBV9
d_call: .
j_call: TRBJ1-2
cdr3_nt: TGTGCCAGCAGCGAGACCCCAGAGCCCTATGGCTACACCTTC
cdr3_aa: CASSETPEPYGYTF

cdr3_length: 14
clone_size: many
v_call: TRBV6-5
d_call: TRBD1
j_call: TRBJ1-2
cdr3_nt: TGTGCCAGCAGTTTAAGACAGGGGGATTATGGCTACACCTTC
cdr3_aa: CASSLRQGDYGYTF

cdr3_length: 12
clone_size: .
v_call: TRBV6-2/TRBV6-3
d_call: .
j_call: TRBJ2-5
cdr3_nt: TGTGCCAGCAGTTACGAGACCCTGACCCAGTACTTC
cdr3_aa: CASSYETLTQYF

cdr3_length: 14
clone_size: .
v_call: TRBV2
d_call: .
j_call: TRBJ2-6
cdr3_nt: TGTGCCAGCAGTGACGGGGGTGGGGCCAACGTCCTGACTTTC
cdr3_aa: CASSDGGGANVLTF

cdr3_length: 14
clone_size: few
v_call: TRBV5-1
d_call: .
j_call: TRBJ1-3
cdr3_nt: TGCGCCAGCAGCTTGTCAGGGTGGGCAAACACCATATATTTT
cdr3_aa: CASSLSGWANTIYF

cdr3_length: 20
clone_size: few
v_call: TRBV29-1
d_call: TRBD2
j_call: TRBJ2-2
cdr3_nt: TGCAGCGTTCCCCGGGACACCAAAAGACTAGCGGGAGGACCGGTAGGGGAGCTGTTTTTT
cdr3_aa: CSVPRDTKRLAGGPVGELFF

cdr3_length: 12
clone_size: many
v_call: TRBV20-1
d_call: .
j_call: TRBJ2-1
cdr3_nt: TGCAGTGCTAGACAGACGGACTACGAGCAGTTCTTC
cdr3_aa: CSARQTDYEQFF

cdr3_length: 14
clone_size: many
v_call: TRBV10-3
d_call: TRBD1
j_call: TRBJ2-5
cdr3_nt: TGTGCCATCAGTGAGCGGGACAGACAAGAGACCCAGTACTTC
cdr3_aa: CAISERDRQETQYF

cdr3_length: 13
clone_size: few
v_call: TRBV20-1
d_call: .
j_call: TRBJ2-3
cdr3_nt: TGCAGTGCCCAGGGTGGGCGGGTATATACGCAGTATTTT
cdr3_aa: CSAQGGRVYTQYF

cdr3_length: 19
clone_size: .
v_call: TRBV18
d_call: TRBD2
j_call: TRBJ2-1
cdr3_nt: TGTGCCAGCTCACCACCGGGACTAGCGGGGCCATCACTTAACAATGAGCAGTTCTTC
cdr3_aa: CASSPPGLAGPSLNNEQFF

cdr3_length: 14
clone_size: .
v_call: TRBV12-3/TRBV12-4
d_call: .
j_call: TRBJ2-4
cdr3_nt: TGTGCCAGCAGTTCGGGACATTGGAGAAACATTCAGTACTTC
cdr3_aa: CASSSGHWRNIQYF

cdr3_length: 17
clone_size: many
v_call: TRBV10-3
d_call: TRBD2
j_call: TRBJ2-1
cdr3_nt: TGTGCCACCCATCCGGGACTAGCGGGAGTAAGGGCCAATGAGCAGTTCTTC
cdr3_aa: CATHPGLAGVRANEQFF

cdr3_length: 16
clone_size: .
v_call: TRBV9
d_call: .
j_call: TRBJ2-3
cdr3_nt: TGTGCCAGCAGCGTAGCTCGGGAGTGGTTGACAGATACGCAGTATTTT
cdr3_aa: CASSVAREWLTDTQYF

cdr3_length: 15
clone_size: .
v_call: TRBV7-9
d_call: .
j_call: TRBJ2-3
cdr3_nt: TGTGCCAGCAGCTCGTATAAAGTAGGTACAGATACGCAGTATTTT
cdr3_aa: CASSSYKVGTDTQYF